This T cell receptor (beta chain) was identified during a study of blood T cells in healthy people across ages (dated by TCRdb to 2014 to 2015). Background on the whole study: In model experiments, template switching captured about one uniquely barcoded TCR beta cDNA molecule for every two T cells. The study measured age-related changes in TCR beta repertoire diversity using deep sequencing normalized with unique cDNA molecular identifiers. The donors were split into four age groups: young (average roughly 15 years), middle-aged (39), aged (over 55) and long-lived (over 75). Using the same blood draw, the study looked at two additional independent replicas of 1 million unique cDNA reads for two donors, one aged 18 to 30 and the other aged 80 or older.

Library method: 5' RACE. The sample was run on an Illumina HiSeq 2500. The second PCR ran for roughly 7 to 12 cycles and used a J-beta primer mix along with a sample-barcoded 5' primer. A template-switch 5' adaptor carrying 12 random nucleotides introduced a unique molecular identifier onto each TCR beta cDNA molecule. Each sample yielded at least 2.5 million CDR3-containing paired-end reads. All of the RNA was converted into first-strand cDNA using the Mint cDNA synthesis kit, with a TRBC-specific oligonucleotide serving as the primer. All cDNA was treated with uracil-DNA glycosylase and then went through a first 18-cycle PCR with the universal primers M1SS and BC2_uni_R. As for the authors' bioinformatics: Normalization of each sample was performed by random selection of 1 million high-quality reads, each carrying a distinct molecular identifier. Instead of being binned into consensus sequences, reads with shared molecular identifiers were discarded. MiTCR, set to a Q25 quality threshold and the strictest error-elimination algorithm, was used for CDR3 identification, clonotype clustering and error correction. Lower-bound total TCR beta diversity was estimated with a nonparametric unseen species model using Euler transformation. The public reads were reanalyzed by TCRdb: fastp trimming at Q25, MiXCR alignment, in-frame beta chains only. Duplicate CDR3 protein sequences are folded into a single record with the most common DNA and genes. These V and J calls derive from TCRdb rather than the authors' analysis. The sample contains 750,000 to 950,000 distinct CDR3 sequences, 20% to 30% of them found a single time. The ten largest account for roughly 3.1% of the sample.

In regard to this clonotype: This receptor's antigen is unknown. No base-level quality is on record; no much larger clone is a single base apart.

Systemically healthy Caucasian individuals from Russia, over 30 in total and aged about 6 to 100 years, were included as donors. Each donor gave about 9.2 milliliters of peripheral blood, drawn into EDTA-treated Vacutainer tubes. PBMCs were isolated by Ficoll-Paque density-gradient centrifugation, with at least 6 million obtained per sample. Trizol reagent was used to extract total RNA from PBMCs, with at least 5.5 micrograms per sample. For every donor, flow cytometry on a PBMC aliquot measured the percentage of naive CD45RAhigh/CD27high T cells. Reading from cysteine to phenylalanine, the CDR3 counts 13 amino acids. The sequence is cut down to CDR3 DNA, 39 bases in frame from base 1. Based on the germline V gene (reference sequence), the CDR1 and CDR2 sequences are DFQATT and SNEGSKA. For this chain, trimming is 4 bases at the V end and 5 bases at the J end, and the number of junction bases without a gene match is 4.

What the study reported, not specific to this receptor: Observed TCR beta diversity per million T cells fell roughly linearly with age, and a significant reduction was already apparent by age about 43. Estimates of total diversity based on one million sequenced T cells were regarded as lower bounds and as underestimates. Since profiling was done on bulk unsorted PBMCs, naive and antigen-experienced compartments could not be conclusively compared. Because the CMV infection status of the donors was unknown, age-related changes in expanded clonotypes may potentially have been confounded. There was a strong correlation between observed TCR beta diversity and the percentage of naive T cells measured by flow cytometry. Compared with the aged group, more naive CD4+ T cells, fewer expanded clones and increased TCR diversity were shown by the long-lived group, suggesting age selection.

The data were also submitted as part of a second study, on T cells of mothers and their children. The second paper further reports: Donors were nine systemically healthy Caucasian individuals: three mothers and their six children. cDNA synthesis consumed the entire amount of extracted RNA, loaded at about 1.6 ug RNA in each 15 ul reaction. In the second PCR, the M1S primer added sample barcodes and 2-4 random nucleotides. Over 8.5 million TCR beta CDR3 reads came from each mother, compared with roughly 2.8 million reads from each child. In both related and unrelated pairs, thymic selection shapes the output of TCR recombination in a similar way, with inherited differences having only a minor effect. Related mother-child pairs always showed normalized repertoire overlap that was slightly higher than in unrelated mother-child pairs, though the difference was never significant. With a sensitivity of about 100 clones per million clonotypes, no persistent microchimeric T cell clones were detected. The study used deep NGS to compare TCR beta repertoires of mothers and children, seeking features distinguishing related mother-child pairs from unrelated individuals. The mean age was roughly 40 +/- 4 years for the mothers and 11 +/- 4 years for the children. After adapter ligation with NEBNext reagents, the libraries were sequenced on Illumina HiSeq 2000 with 100+100 nt paired-end reads. Mother and child libraries were prepared a month apart and sequenced in separate runs to prevent cross-contamination. Each donor had between roughly 500,000 and 2,100,000 distinct TCR beta clonotypes identified. Naive TCR beta clonotypes were estimated from low-frequency clonotypes matched to each donor's FACS-determined naive share, without sorting.

Sequenced material: blood. The rearranged chain carries TRBV20-1 and TRBJ1-5, and TRBD1 matches 8 of the central bases. The sequence was obtained from a boy between 10 and 17 years old in good health. CDR3 loop: CSAIRGQDQPQHF. The DNA is TGCAGTGCTATCAGGGGACAGGATCAGCCCCAGCATTTT.